The clone carrying this TCR beta chain was recorded once. This sample is drawn from a study of T-cell reconstitution after alpha-beta-depleted transplantation in children. The V end was cut by 3 bases, the J end by 4 bases, with 5 bases between. Germline CDR1 reads LNHNV; CDR2 reads YYDKDF (reference sequence). The CDR3 loop spans 12 amino acids. It was with unique molecular identifiers that the TCRbeta library was prepared. TCRdb re-called the PCR reads with MiXCR, one entry per CDR3 protein. The data show about 500,000 distinct CDR3 sequences, approximately 32% seen once. The source of this sequence is a human donor who donated a stem cell graft to a child with aplastic anemia. Specimen: PBMCs from the stem cell graft donor, collected from the stem cell graft. V gene TRBV15 combines with J gene TRBJ2-3; the D is unclear. CDR3 in DNA: TGTGCCACCAGCAGGGGATCAGATACGCAGTATTTT. Translated, it gives CATSRGSDTQYF.